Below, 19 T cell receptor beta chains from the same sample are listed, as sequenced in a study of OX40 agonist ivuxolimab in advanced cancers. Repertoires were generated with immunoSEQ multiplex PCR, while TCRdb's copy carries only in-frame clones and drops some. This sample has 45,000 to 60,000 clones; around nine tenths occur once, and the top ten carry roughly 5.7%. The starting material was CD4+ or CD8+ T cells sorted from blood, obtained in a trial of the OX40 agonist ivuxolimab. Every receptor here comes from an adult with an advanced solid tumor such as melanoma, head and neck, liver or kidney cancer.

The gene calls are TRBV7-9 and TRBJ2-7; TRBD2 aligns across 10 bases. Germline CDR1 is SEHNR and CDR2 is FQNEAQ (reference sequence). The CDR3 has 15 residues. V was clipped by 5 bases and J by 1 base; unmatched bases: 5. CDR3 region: CASSVTSGISYEQYF. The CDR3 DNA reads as TGTGCCAGCAGCGTAACTAGCGGGATTTCCTACGAGCAGTACTTC.

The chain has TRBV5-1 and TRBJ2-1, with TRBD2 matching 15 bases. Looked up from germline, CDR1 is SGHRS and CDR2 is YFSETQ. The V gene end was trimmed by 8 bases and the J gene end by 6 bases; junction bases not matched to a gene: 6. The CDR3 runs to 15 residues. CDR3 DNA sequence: TGCGCCAGTCTACCGGGACTAGCGGGAGGCAATGAGCAGTTCTTC. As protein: CASLPGLAGGNEQFF.

CDR3 nucleotide sequence: TGTGCCAGCAGCTTGGCCAACCTTTACACTGAAGCTTTCTTT. Its protein is CASSLANLYTEAFF. This chain connects TRBV5-5 to TRBJ1-1; D gene uncertain. This CDR3 contains 14 residues. V gave up 0 bases and J gave up 3 bases, with 9 bases separating them. CDR1 is SGHKS, CDR2 YYEKEE, per germline (reference sequence).

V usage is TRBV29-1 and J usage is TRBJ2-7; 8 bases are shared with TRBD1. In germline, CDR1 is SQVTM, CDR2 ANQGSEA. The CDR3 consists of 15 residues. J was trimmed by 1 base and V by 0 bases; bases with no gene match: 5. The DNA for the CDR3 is TGCAGCGTTGAAGATGCAGGGGGCATTTCCTACGAGCAGTACTTC. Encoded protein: CSVEDAGGISYEQYF.

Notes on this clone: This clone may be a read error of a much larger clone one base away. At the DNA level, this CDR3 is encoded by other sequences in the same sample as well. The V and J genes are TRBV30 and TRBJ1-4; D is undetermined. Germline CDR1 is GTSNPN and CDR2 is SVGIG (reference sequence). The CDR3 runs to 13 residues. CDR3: CAFNSEANEKLFF. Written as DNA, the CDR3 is TGTGCCTTCAATTCCGAAGCTAATGAAAAACTATTTTTT.

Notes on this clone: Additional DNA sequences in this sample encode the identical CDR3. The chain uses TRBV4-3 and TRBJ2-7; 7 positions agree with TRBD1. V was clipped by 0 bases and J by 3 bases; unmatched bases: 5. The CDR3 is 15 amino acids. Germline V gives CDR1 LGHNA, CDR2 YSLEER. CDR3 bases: TGCGCCAGCAGCCAAGATCGCGCAGGGGGCTACGAGCAGTACTTC. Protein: CASSQDRAGGYEQYF.

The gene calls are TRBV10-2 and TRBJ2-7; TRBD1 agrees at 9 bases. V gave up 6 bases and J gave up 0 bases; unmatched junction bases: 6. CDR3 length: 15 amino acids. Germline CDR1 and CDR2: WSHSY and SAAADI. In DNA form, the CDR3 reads TGCGCCAGCAGCCGACCGGGACAGGGCTCCTACGAGCAGTACTTC. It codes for CASSRPGQGSYEQYF.

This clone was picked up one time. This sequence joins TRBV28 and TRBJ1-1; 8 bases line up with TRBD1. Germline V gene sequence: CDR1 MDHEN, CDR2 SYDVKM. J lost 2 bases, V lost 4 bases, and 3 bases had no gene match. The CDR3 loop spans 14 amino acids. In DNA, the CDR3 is TGTGCCAGCAGTTACAGGGGGTATAACACTGAAGCTTTCTTT. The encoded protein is CASSYRGYNTEAFF.

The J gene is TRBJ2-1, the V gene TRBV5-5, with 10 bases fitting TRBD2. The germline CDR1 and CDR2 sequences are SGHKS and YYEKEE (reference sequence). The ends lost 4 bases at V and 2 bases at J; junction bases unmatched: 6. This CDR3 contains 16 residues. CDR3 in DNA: TGTGCCAGCAGCCTCGAACTAGCGGGGCCCTACAATGAGCAGTTCTTC. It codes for CASSLELAGPYNEQFF.

CDR3 loop: CASSFGRENTEAFF. For the CDR3, the DNA is TGTGCCAGCAGTTTTGGCAGGGAGAACACTGAAGCTTTCTTT. This chain links TRBV28 with TRBJ1-1; D might be TRBD1 (5 bases). Trimming took off 3 bases at V and 1 base at J, with 9 bases between the two ends. The CDR3 has 14 residues. Germline V gene sequence: CDR1 MDHEN, CDR2 SYDVKM.

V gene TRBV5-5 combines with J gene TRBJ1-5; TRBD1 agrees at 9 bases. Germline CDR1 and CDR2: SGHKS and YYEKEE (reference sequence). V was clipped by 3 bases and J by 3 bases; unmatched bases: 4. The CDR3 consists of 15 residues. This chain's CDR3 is CASSWGTGLNQPQHF. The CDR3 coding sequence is TGTGCCAGCAGCTGGGGGACAGGGCTCAATCAGCCCCAGCATTTT.

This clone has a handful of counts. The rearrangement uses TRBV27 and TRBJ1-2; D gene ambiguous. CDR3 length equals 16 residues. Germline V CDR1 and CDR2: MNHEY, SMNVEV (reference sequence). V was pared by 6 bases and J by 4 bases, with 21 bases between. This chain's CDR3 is CASRLSPSPDLYGYTF. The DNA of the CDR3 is TGTGCCAGCAGACTCTCCCCGTCCCCGGATCTCTATGGCTACACCTTC.

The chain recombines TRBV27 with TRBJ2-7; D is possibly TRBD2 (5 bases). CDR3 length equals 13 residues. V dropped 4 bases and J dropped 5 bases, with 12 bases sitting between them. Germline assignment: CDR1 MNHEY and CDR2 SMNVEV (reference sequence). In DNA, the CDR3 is TGTGCCAGCAGTTGGGCTAGCTTCAACGAGCAGTACTTC. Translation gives CASSWASFNEQYF.

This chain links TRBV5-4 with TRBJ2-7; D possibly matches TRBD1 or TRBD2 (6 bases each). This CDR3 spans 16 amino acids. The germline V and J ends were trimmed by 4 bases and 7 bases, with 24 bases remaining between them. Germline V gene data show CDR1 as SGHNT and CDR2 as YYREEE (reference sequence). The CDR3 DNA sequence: TGTGCCAGCAGCCCAGGGGCACCCGGGAGTTCGGGGGAGCAGTACTTC. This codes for CASSPGAPGSSGEQYF.

This chain's CDR3 is CASSSLELEAFF. CDR3 sequence (DNA): TGTGCCAGCAGTTCCCTAGAGCTTGAAGCTTTCTTT. The V call is TRBV28, the J call TRBJ1-1; D is unresolved. Germline CDR1 and CDR2: MDHEN and SYDVKM. This CDR3 has 12 residues. V lost 4 bases and J 7 bases, leaving 10 bases between the germline ends.

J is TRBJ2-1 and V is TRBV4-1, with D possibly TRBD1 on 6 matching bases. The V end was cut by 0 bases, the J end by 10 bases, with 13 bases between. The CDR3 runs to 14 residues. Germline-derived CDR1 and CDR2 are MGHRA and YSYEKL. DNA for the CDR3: TGCGCCAGCAGCCAAGAAGCCAGGGGAAGCGAGCAGTTCTTC. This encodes CASSQEARGSEQFF.

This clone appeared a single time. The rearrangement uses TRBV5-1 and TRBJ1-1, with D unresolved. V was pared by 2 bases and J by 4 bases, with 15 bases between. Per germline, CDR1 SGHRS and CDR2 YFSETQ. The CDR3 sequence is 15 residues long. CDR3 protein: CASSFSPDGITEAFF. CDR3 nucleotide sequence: TGCGCCAGCAGCTTTAGCCCGGACGGGATCACTGAAGCTTTCTTT.

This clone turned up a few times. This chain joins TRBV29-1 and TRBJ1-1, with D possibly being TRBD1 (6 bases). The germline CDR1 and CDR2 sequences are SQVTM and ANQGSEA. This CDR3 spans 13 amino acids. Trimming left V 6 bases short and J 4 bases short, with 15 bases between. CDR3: CSVYDTGTTEAFF. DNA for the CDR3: TGCAGCGTCTACGATACAGGGACCACTGAAGCTTTCTTT. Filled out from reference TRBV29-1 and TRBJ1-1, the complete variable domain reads SAVISQKPSRDICQRGTSLTIQCQVDSQVTMMFWYRQQPGQSLTLIATANQGSEATYESGFVIDKFPISRPNLTFSTLTVSNMSPEDSSIYLCSVYDTGTTEAFFGQGTRLTVV.

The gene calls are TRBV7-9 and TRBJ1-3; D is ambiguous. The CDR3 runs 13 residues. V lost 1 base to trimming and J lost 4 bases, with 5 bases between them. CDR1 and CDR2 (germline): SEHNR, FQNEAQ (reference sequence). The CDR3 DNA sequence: TGTGCCAGCAGCTTAGTAGGGGGAAACACCATATATTTT. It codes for CASSLVGGNTIYF. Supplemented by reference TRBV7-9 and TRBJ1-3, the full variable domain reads DTGVSQNPRHKITKRGQNVTFRCDPISEHNRLYWYRQTLGQGPEFLTYFQNEAQLEKSRLLSDRFSAERPKGSFSTLEIQRTEQGDSAMYLCASSLVGGNTIYFGEGSWLTVV.